Below are 16 T cell receptor beta chains sequenced from a single sample in a study of Ad26.COV2.S vaccination and SARS-CoV-2 variants. Repertoires were generated with immunoSEQ multiplex PCR, while TCRdb's copy carries only in-frame clones and drops some. In the table there are 250,000 or so clones, around 88% of which are singletons. Sample treatment: around 19 received Ad26.COV2.S at low or high dose, single or two shots; about five received placebo; per-sample allocation not given. The study sampled participants on day 63 after the first vaccine or placebo injection. This material consisted of peripheral blood, taken in a trial of Ad26.COV2.S vaccine versus placebo. All receptors come from a person between 18 and 65 years old who received the Ad26.COV2.S COVID-19 vaccine or a placebo.

The V gene is TRBV5-1, the J gene TRBJ2-6; D unclear. The CDR3 loop spans 15 amino acids. V shed 4 bases and J shed 1 base, with 9 bases lying between them. Germline V gene data show CDR1 as SGHRS and CDR2 as YFSETQ. CDR3 in DNA: TGCGCCAGCAGCGCGAAAGCGTCTGGGGCCAACGTCCTGACTTTC. Translated, it gives CASSAKASGANVLTF. Combining the CDR3 with reference TRBV5-1 and TRBJ2-6 gives the whole variable domain KAGVTQTPRYLIKTRGQQVTLSCSPISGHRSVSWYQQTPGQGLQFLFEYFSETQRNKGNFPGRFSGRQFSNSRSEMNVSTLELGDSALYLCASSAKASGANVLTFGAGSRLTVL.

The CDR3 protein is CASSDRPQETQYF. Here the CDR3 DNA reads TGTGCCAGCAGCGACAGGCCCCAAGAGACCCAGTACTTC. The V gene is TRBV6-5, the J gene TRBJ2-5; D possibly corresponds to TRBD1 (6 bases). Germline CDR1 is MNHEY and CDR2 is SVGAGI. The CDR3 runs 13 residues. Trimming took off 6 bases at V and 1 base at J, with 9 bases between the two ends.

The chain combines TRBV6-5 with TRBJ1-6, with TRBD1 identical over 9 bases. The CDR3 runs to 15 residues. J lost 9 bases, V lost 6 bases, and 9 bases had no gene match. Per germline, CDR1 MNHEY and CDR2 SVGAGI. The CDR3 DNA sequence: TGTGCCAGCAGAGGGACAGGGAGAGGTAGTTCACCCCTCCACTTT. Its translation is CASRGTGRGSSPLHF.

In DNA, the CDR3 is TGCGCCAGCAGTGACGGGACAGGGGTCCTGTTTTTT. Amino acids: CASSDGTGVLFF. This chain connects TRBV10-1 to TRBJ2-2, with 10 nucleotides matching TRBD1. Looked up from germline, CDR1 is WNHNN and CDR2 is SYGVQD (reference sequence). Trimming removed 3 bases from V and 14 bases from J; junction bases left unmatched: 3. The CDR3 consists of 12 residues.

The J gene is TRBJ2-1, the V gene TRBV24-1; D remains unclear. CDR3 length equals 17 residues. V was cut by 2 bases and J by 0 bases, with 13 bases left in between. Per germline, CDR1 KGHDR and CDR2 SFDVKD. CDR3 bases: TGTGCCACCAGTGATTCTCGTGGACCGAGCTCCTACAATGAGCAGTTCTTC. It encodes CATSDSRGPSSYNEQFF.

The genes are TRBV4-2 and TRBJ1-1; no clear D. The CDR3 runs to 13 residues. The V end lost 0 bases, the J end lost 9 bases, and 11 bases lay between the germline ends. Germline CDR1 reads LGHNA; CDR2 reads YNFKEQ. This CDR3 is CASSQDSGHQAFF. CDR3 sequence (DNA): TGTGCCAGCAGCCAAGATAGTGGCCACCAAGCTTTCTTT.

This chain uses TRBV4-2 with TRBJ2-7, with TRBD2 matching over 8 bases. Germline V CDR1 and CDR2: LGHNA, YNFKEQ. This CDR3 is 16 amino acids long. After removal of 1 base from V and 5 bases from J, the junction contained 10 bases not matched to a gene. DNA for the CDR3: TGTGCCAGCAGCCAAGTTGAGGGCGGGGGGAGTGACGAGCAGTACTTC. This codes for CASSQVEGGGSDEQYF.

The table lists this clone with a count of one. The chain recombines TRBV4-2 with TRBJ2-1; D may be TRBD2 (5 bases). With 0 bases removed from V and 9 bases from J, the gap between germline ends came to 12 bases. The CDR3 has 14 residues. Germline-derived CDR1 and CDR2 are LGHNA and YNFKEQ. The CDR3 spells CASSQERRVVEQFF. For the CDR3, the DNA is TGTGCCAGCAGCCAAGAACGGCGGGTTGTTGAGCAGTTCTTC.

This chain's CDR3 is CATYRVPAPQETQYF. CDR3 coding DNA: TGTGCCACCTACCGGGTCCCGGCCCCCCAAGAGACCCAGTACTTC. V gene TRBV6-5 combines with J gene TRBJ2-5; D is unresolved. This CDR3 spans 15 amino acids. Germline lookup yields CDR1 MNHEY and CDR2 SVGAGI. Trimming removed 10 bases at V and 1 base at J, with 19 bases between.

This chain joins TRBV3-1 (or the pseudogene TRBV3-2) and TRBJ1-3; the D is unclear. CDR3 length: 14 amino acids. Looked up from germline, CDR1 is LGHDT and CDR2 is YNNKEL (reference sequence). Trimming pared 4 bases from V and 0 bases from J, leaving 7 bases between. CDR3 DNA: TGTGCCAGCAGCCGTCAGTACTCTGGAAACACCATATATTTT. Translating it yields CASSRQYSGNTIYF.

This chain uses TRBV2 with TRBJ1-2, with D unclear. Per germline, CDR1 SNHLY and CDR2 FYNNEI. The CDR3 covers 15 residues. Trimming took off 5 bases at V and 0 bases at J, with 13 bases between the two ends. The CDR3 loop is CASSNRGNSNYGYTF. The CDR3 DNA sequence: TGTGCCAGCAGTAACAGAGGGAATTCTAACTATGGCTACACCTTC.

This clone appeared once. J is TRBJ2-2 and V is TRBV10-1; no reliable D call. This CDR3 contains 13 residues. Trimming shortened V by 7 bases and J by 0 bases, and 6 bases separated the two germline ends. Germline assignment: CDR1 WNHNN and CDR2 SYGVQD (reference sequence). CDR3: CASISPNTGELFF. The CDR3 coding sequence is TGCGCCAGCATCTCACCGAACACCGGGGAGCTGTTTTTT.

The chain is built from TRBV4-3 and TRBJ1-3; 8 positions match TRBD1. This CDR3 comprises 18 residues. Germline V gives CDR1 LGHNA, CDR2 YSLEER. V shed 0 bases, J shed 0 bases, and the junction held 7 bases outside the gene matches. The CDR3 region has the DNA TGCGCCAGCAGCCAAGAATTACTCAGGGGGCCCTCTGGAAACACCATATATTTT. Its translation: CASSQELLRGPSGNTIYF.

This clone occurred a few times. The CDR3 loop is CASSPGYRYTF. As DNA, the CDR3 is TGTGCCAGCAGCCCAGGGTATCGCTACACCTTC. The chain joins TRBV7-8 to TRBJ1-2; perhaps TRBD1 as D (5 bases). Between the trimmed V and J ends, which lost 5 bases and 9 bases, there was a span of 10 bases. The CDR3 totals 11 residues. CDR1 and CDR2 from the germline V gene are SGHVS and FQNEAQ.

The chain is built from TRBV6-2 or TRBV6-3 and TRBJ1-1; the D gene is possibly TRBD1 (5 bases). V gave up 4 bases and J gave up 3 bases, with 24 bases separating them. Germline V gene lookup returns CDR1 MNHEY and CDR2 SVGEGT. CDR3 length: 18 residues. CDR3 in DNA: TGTGCCAGCAGTTCCAGGCCGGGACGGCAGGATACTCACACTGAAGCTTTCTTT. Protein: CASSSRPGRQDTHTEAFF.

The rearrangement joins TRBV6-5 to TRBJ1-5; maybe TRBD1 (6 bases). Germline assignment: CDR1 MNHEY and CDR2 SVGAGI. The CDR3 is 14 residues long. V gave up 6 bases and J gave up 5 bases, with 14 bases separating them. CDR3 bases: TGTGCCAGCAGGCGGAACAGGGCGGATCAGCCCCAGCATTTT. This codes for CASRRNRADQPQHF.